Only a few counts were recorded for the clone carrying this TCR beta chain. Its antigen is unidentified. These data belong to a study of shared clonotypes between healthy human individuals. Looking at the study overall: CD8 memory received one plate per donor, CD8 naive two, CD4 memory three and CD4 naive three.

In replicate PCRs of sorted subsets, approximately 200 ng DNA, approximately 30,000 T cell genomes, was used. Only in-frame clones appear in the TCRdb table, and some are missing; sequencing was by immunoSEQ multiplex PCR. The sample lists roughly 2,000,000 clones, approximately 95% seen once, with approximately 1% in the top ten. The study, taken as a whole, reports: Memory subsets generally showed lower estimated richness than naive subsets. About 5% of naive CD4 clonotypes were shared across four donors.

Trimming pared 4 bases from V and 2 bases from J, leaving 10 bases between. This CDR3 is 13 amino acids long. Germline CDR1 is SGHRS and CDR2 is YFSETQ. CD45RO negativity and positive selection for CCR7 defined naive CD8 cells, a population that excluded terminally differentiated effector memory CD45RA+ cells. This chain joins TRBV5-1 and TRBJ2-7; possibly TRBD1 for D (6 bases). Sequencing input: naive CD8+ T cells sorted from blood. The TCR was taken from a man younger than 30 in good health. The CDR3 nucleotides read TGCGCCAGCAGCATAGGACAGACCTACGAGCAGTACTTC. Protein sequence: CASSIGQTYEQYF.